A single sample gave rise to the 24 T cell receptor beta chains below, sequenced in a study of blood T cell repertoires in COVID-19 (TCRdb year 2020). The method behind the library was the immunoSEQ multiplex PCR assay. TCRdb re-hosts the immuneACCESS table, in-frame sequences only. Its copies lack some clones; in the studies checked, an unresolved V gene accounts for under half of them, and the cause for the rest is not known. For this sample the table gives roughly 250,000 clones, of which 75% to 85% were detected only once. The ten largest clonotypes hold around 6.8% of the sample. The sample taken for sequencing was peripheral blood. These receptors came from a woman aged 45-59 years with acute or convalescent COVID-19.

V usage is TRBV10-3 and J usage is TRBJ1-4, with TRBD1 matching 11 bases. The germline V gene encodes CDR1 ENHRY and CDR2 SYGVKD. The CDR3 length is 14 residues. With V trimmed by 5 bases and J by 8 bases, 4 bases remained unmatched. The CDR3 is CAISPGQGDEKLFF. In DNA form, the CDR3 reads TGTGCCATCAGTCCGGGACAGGGGGACGAAAAACTGTTTTTT.

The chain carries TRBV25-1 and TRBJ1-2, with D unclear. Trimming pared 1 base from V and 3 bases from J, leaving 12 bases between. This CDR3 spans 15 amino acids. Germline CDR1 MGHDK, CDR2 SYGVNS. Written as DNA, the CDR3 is TGTGCCAGCAGTGAATTCGGACTTTTGGACTATGGCTACACCTTC. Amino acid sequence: CASSEFGLLDYGYTF.

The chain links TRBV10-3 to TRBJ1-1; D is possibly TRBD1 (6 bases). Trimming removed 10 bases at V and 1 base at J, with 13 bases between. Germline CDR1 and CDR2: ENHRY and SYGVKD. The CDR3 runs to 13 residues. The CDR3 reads CATRQDANTEAFF. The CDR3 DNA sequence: TGTGCCACCAGACAGGATGCGAACACTGAAGCTTTCTTT.

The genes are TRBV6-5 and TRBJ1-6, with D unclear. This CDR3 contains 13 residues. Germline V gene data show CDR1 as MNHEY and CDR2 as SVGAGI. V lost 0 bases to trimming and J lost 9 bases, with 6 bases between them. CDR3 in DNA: TGTGCCAGCAGTTACTCGGCCATTTCACCCCTCCACTTT. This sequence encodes CASSYSAISPLHF.

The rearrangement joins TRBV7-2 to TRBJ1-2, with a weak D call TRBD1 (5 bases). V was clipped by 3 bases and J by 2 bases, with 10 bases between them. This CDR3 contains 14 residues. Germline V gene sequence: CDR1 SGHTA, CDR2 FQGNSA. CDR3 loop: CASSLSGSNYGYTF. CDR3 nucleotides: TGTGCCAGCAGCTTGTCAGGGTCGAACTATGGCTACACCTTC.

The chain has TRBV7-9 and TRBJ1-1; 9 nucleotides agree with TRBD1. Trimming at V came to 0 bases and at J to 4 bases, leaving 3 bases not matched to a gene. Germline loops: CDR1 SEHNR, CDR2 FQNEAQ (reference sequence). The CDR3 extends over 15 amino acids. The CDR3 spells CASSLAQGALTEAFF. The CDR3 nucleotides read TGTGCCAGCAGCTTAGCACAGGGGGCGCTCACTGAAGCTTTCTTT.

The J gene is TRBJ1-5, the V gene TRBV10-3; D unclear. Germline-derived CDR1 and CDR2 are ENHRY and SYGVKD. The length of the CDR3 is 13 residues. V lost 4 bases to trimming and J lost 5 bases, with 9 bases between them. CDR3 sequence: CAISGRVDQPQHF. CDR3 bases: TGTGCCATCAGTGGGAGGGTTGATCAGCCCCAGCATTTT.

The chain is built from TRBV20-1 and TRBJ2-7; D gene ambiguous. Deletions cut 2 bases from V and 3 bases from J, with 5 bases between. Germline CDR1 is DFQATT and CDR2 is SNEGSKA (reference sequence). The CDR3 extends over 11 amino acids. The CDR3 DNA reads TGCAGTGCTAGAAGCGACTACGAGCAGTACTTC. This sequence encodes CSARSDYEQYF.

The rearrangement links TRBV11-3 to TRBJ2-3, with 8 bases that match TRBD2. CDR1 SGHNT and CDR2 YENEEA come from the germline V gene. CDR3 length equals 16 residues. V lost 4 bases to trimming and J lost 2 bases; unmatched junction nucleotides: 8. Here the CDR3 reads CASSYTAGGLTDTQYF. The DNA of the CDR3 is TGTGCCAGCAGCTACACGGCGGGGGGCCTCACAGATACGCAGTATTTT.

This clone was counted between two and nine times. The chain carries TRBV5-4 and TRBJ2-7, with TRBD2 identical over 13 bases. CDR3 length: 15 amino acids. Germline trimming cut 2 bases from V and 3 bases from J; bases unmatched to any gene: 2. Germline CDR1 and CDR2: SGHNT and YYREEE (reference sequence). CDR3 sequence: CASSLGTSGDYEQYF. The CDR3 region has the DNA TGTGCCAGCAGCTTAGGGACTAGCGGGGACTACGAGCAGTACTTC.

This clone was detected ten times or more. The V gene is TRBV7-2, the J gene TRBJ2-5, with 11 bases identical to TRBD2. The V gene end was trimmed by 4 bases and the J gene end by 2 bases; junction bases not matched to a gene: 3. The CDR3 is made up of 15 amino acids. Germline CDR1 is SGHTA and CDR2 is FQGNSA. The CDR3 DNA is TGTGCCAGCAGCTCACTAGCGGGGGCACAAGAGACCCAGTACTTC. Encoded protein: CASSSLAGAQETQYF.

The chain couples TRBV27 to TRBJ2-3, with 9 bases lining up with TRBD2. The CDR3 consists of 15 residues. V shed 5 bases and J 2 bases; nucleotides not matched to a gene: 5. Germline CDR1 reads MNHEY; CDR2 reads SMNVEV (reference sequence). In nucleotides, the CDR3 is TGTGCCAGCAGTGATCTAGCGGGATACACAGATACGCAGTATTTT. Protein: CASSDLAGYTDTQYF.

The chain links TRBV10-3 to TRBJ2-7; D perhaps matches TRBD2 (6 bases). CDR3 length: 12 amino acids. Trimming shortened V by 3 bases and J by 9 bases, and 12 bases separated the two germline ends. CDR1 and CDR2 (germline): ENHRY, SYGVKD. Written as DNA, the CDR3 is TGTGCCATCAGTGAACTTCCGGAGGGGCAGTACTTC. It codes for CAISELPEGQYF.

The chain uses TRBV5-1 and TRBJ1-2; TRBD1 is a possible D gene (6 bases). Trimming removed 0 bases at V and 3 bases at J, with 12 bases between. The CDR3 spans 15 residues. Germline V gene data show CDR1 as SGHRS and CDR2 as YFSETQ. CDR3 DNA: TGCGCCAGCAGCTTGGATGGGGGCGCGGACTATGGCTACACCTTC. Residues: CASSLDGGADYGYTF.

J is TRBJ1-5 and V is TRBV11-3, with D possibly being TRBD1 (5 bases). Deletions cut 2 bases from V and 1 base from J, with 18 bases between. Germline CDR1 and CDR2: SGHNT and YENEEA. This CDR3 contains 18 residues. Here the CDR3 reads CASSLLGTGGLSNQPQHF. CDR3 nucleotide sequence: TGTGCCAGCAGCTTATTGGGTACGGGGGGTTTGAGCAATCAGCCCCAGCATTTT.

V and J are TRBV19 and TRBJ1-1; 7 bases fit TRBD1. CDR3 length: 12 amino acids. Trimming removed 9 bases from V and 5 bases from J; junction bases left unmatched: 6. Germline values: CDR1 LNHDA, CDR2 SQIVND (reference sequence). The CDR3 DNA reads TGTGCCAGCCTATACAGGGGAACTGAAGCTTTCTTT. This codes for CASLYRGTEAFF.

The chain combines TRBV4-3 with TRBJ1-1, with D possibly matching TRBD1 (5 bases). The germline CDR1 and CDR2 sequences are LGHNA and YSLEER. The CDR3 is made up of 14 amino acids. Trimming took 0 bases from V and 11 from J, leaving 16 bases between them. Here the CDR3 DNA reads TGCGCCAGCAGCCAAGAGGGGGGGTTAATGGATGCTTTCTTT. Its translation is CASSQEGGLMDAFF.

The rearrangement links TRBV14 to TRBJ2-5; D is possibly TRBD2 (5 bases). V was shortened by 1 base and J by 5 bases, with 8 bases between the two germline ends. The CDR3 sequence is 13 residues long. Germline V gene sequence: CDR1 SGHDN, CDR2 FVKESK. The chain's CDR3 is CASSQAGIETQYF. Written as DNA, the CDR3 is TGTGCCAGCAGCCAAGCCGGGATCGAGACCCAGTACTTC.

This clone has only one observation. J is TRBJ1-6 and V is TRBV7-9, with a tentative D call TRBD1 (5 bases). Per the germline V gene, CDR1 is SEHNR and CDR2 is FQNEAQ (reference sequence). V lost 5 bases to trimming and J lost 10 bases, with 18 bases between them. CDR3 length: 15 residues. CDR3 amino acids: CASSLVTNRGSPLHF. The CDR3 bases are TGTGCCAGCAGCCTGGTTACTAATCGGGGGTCACCCCTCCACTTT.

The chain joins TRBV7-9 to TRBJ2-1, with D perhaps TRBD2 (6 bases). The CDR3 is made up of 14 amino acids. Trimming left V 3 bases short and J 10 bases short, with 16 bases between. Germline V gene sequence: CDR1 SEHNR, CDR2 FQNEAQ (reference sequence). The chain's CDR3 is CASSFSGGRGEQFF. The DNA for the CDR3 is TGTGCCAGCAGCTTCTCTGGCGGACGGGGGGAGCAGTTCTTC.

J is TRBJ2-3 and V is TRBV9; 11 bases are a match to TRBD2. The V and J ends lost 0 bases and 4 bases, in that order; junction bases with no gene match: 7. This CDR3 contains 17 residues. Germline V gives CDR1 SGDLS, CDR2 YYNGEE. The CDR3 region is CASSVGYSGRAPDTQYF. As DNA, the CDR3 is TGTGCCAGCAGCGTAGGGTATAGCGGGAGGGCGCCAGATACGCAGTATTTT.

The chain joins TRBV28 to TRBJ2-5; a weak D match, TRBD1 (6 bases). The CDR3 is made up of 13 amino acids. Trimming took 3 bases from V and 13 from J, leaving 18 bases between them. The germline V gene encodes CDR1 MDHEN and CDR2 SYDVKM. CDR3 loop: CASSLSDRIGMYF. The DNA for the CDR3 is TGTGCCAGCAGTTTGTCAGACAGGATCGGCATGTACTTC.

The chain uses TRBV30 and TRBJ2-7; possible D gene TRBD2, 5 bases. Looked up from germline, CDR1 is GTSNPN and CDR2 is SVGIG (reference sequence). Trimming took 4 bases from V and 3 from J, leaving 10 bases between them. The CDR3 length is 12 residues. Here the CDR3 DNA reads TGTGCCTGGACCGGTGAGGGCTACGAGCAGTACTTC. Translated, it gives CAWTGEGYEQYF.

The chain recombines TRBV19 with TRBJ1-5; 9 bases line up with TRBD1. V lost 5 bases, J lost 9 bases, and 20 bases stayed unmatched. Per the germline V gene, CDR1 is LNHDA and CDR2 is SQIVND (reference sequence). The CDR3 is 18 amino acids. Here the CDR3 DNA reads TGTGCCAGTAGTTTCCAAGGGGACAGGGTGAGGGAACAAGGGCCCCAGCATTTT. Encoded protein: CASSFQGDRVREQGPQHF. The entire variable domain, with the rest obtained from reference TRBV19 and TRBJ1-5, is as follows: DGGITQSPKYLFRKEGQNVTLSCEQNLNHDAMYWYRQDPGQGLRLIYYSQIVNDFQKGDIAEGYSVSREKKESFPLTVTSAQKNPTAFYLCASSFQGDRVREQGPQHFGDGTRLSIL.